This TCR beta chain was sequenced during a study of blood T cell repertoires in COVID-19. Sequencing was performed with immunoSEQ multiplex PCR; in TCRdb, only in-frame clones are kept and a portion is missing. The table has some 340,000 clones, roughly 85% seen once. CDR3 length: 13 amino acids. From germline, CDR1 is LGHNT and CDR2 FRNRAP. V lost 2 bases, J lost 3 bases, and 7 bases lay in between. Sequenced material: peripheral blood. The chain couples TRBV12-5 to TRBJ1-2; D is unresolved. This TCR was sampled from a woman younger than 35 with acute or convalescent COVID-19. CDR3 nucleotides: TGTGCTAGTGGTTTGACGTCAGACTATGGCTACACCTTC. Encoded protein: CASGLTSDYGYTF.